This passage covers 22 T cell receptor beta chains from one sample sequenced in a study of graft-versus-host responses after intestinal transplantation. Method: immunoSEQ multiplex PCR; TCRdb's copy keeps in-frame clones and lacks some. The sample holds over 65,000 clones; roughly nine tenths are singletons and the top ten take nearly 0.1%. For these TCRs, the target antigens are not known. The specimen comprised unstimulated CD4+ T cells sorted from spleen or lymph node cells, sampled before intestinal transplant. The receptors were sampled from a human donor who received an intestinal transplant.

CDR3 sequence: CASSFKETQYF. As DNA, the CDR3 is TGTGCCAGCAGCTTCAAAGAGACCCAGTACTTC. V is TRBV11-2 and J is TRBJ2-5; D is unclear. V was trimmed by 3 bases and J by 3 bases, leaving 2 bases between them. This CDR3 is built from 11 residues. Germline V gene lookup returns CDR1 SGHAT and CDR2 FQNNGV.

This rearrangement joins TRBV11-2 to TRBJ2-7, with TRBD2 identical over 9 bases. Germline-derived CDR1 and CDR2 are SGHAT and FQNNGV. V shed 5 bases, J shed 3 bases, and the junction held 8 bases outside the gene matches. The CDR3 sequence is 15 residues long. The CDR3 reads CASSDPTSGIYEQYF. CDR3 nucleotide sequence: TGTGCCAGCAGCGACCCGACTAGCGGTATCTACGAGCAGTACTTC.

CDR3 protein: CASSQGGVWTNEKLFF. Here the CDR3 DNA reads TGTGCCAGTAGTCAGGGAGGGGTATGGACTAATGAAAAACTGTTTTTT. This chain joins TRBV19 and TRBJ1-4; the D gene is possibly TRBD1 (5 bases). The CDR3 is made up of 16 amino acids. V was clipped by 5 bases and J by 2 bases, with 15 bases between them. Germline lookup yields CDR1 LNHDA and CDR2 SQIVND (reference sequence).

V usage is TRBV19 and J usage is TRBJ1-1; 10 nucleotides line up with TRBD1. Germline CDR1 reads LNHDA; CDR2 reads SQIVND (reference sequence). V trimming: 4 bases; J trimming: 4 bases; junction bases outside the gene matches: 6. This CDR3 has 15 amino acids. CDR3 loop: CASSTPDRGFTEAFF. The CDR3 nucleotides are TGTGCCAGTAGTACCCCGGACAGGGGGTTCACTGAAGCTTTCTTT. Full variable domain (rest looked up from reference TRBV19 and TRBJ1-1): DGGITQSPKYLFRKEGQNVTLSCEQNLNHDAMYWYRQDPGQGLRLIYYSQIVNDFQKGDIAEGYSVSREKKESFPLTVTSAQKNPTAFYLCASSTPDRGFTEAFFGQGTRLTVV.

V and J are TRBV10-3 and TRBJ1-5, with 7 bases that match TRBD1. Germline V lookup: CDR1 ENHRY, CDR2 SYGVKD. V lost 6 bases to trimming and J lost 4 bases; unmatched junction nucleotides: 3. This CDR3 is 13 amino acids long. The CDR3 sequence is CAISDRENQPQHF. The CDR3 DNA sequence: TGTGCCATCAGCGACAGGGAAAATCAGCCCCAGCATTTT.

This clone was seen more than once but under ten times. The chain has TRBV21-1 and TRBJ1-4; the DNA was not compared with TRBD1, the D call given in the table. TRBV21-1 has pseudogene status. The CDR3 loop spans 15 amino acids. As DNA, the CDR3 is TGTGCCAGCACCCTCATACCAGGGCGTCGTGAAAAACTGTTTTTT. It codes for CASTLIPGRREKLFF.

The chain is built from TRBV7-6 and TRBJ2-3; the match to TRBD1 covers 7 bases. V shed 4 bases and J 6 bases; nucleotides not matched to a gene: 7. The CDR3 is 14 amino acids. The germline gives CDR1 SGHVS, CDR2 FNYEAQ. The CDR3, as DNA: TGTGCCAGCAGCTACTTGACAGGGAAGGATACGCAGTATTTT. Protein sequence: CASSYLTGKDTQYF.

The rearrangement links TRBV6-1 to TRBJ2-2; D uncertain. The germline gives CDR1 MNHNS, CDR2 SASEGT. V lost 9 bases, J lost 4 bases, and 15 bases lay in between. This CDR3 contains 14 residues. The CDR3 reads CASYAQSSTGELFF. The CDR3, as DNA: TGTGCCAGTTACGCTCAGTCTTCCACCGGGGAGCTGTTTTTT.

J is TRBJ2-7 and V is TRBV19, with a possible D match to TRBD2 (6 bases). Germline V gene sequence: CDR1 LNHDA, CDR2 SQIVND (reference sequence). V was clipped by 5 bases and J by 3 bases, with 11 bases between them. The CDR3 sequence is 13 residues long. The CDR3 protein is CASSLGGFYEQYF. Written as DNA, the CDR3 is TGTGCCAGTAGTCTCGGGGGATTCTACGAGCAGTACTTC.

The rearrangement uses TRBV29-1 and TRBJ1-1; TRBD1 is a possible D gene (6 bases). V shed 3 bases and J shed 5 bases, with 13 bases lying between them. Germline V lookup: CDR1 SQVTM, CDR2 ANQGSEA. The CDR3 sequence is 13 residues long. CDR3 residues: CSVEGGAWTEAFF. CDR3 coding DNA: TGCAGCGTTGAGGGGGGGGCGTGGACTGAAGCTTTCTTT.

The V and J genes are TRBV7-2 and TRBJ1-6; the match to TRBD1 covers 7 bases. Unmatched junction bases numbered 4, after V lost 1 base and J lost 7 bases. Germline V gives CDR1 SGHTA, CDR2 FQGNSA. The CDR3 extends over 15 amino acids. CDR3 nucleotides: TGTGCCAGCAGCTTAGGTTCAGGGGGGAATTCACCCCTCCACTTT. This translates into CASSLGSGGNSPLHF.

CDR3 region: CASSLVRVPNTEAFF. In nucleotides, the CDR3 is TGTGCCAGCAGCTTAGTCAGGGTCCCGAACACTGAAGCTTTCTTT. The chain recombines TRBV11-2 with TRBJ1-1, with D perhaps matching TRBD1 (5 bases). Per the germline V gene, CDR1 is SGHAT and CDR2 is FQNNGV. CDR3 length: 15 residues. V lost 1 base to trimming and J lost 1 base, with 10 bases between them.

This chain's CDR3 is CASSIRTVNYGYTF. CDR3 nucleotides: TGTGCCAGTAGTATCAGGACAGTTAACTATGGCTACACCTTC. The chain couples TRBV19 to TRBJ1-2, with D perhaps matching TRBD1 (6 bases). Per the germline V gene, CDR1 is LNHDA and CDR2 is SQIVND (reference sequence). The CDR3 sequence is 14 residues long. V was clipped by 3 bases and J by 1 base, with 9 bases between them.

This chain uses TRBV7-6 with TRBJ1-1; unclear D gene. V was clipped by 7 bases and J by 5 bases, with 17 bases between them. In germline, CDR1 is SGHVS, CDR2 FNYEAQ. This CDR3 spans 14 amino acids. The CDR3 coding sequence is TGTGCCAGCATCCTGGATCCCGGAGGGACTGAAGCTTTCTTT. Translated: CASILDPGGTEAFF.

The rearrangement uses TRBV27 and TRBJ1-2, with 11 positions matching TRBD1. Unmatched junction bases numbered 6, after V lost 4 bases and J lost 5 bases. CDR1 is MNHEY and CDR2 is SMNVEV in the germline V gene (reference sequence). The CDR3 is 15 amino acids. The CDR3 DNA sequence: TGTGCCAGCAGTTGGCGGACAGGGGGCTTATATGGCTACACCTTC. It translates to CASSWRTGGLYGYTF.

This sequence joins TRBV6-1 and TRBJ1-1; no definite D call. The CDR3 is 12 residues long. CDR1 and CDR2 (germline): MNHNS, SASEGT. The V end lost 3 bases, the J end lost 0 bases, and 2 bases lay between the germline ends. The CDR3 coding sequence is TGTGCCAGCAGTGACGTGAACACTGAAGCTTTCTTT. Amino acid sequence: CASSDVNTEAFF.

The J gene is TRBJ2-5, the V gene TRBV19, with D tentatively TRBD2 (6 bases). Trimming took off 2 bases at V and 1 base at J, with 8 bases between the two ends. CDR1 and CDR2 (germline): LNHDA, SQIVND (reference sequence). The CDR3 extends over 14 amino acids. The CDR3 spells CASSILGGQETQYF. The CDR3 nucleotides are TGTGCCAGTAGTATACTGGGGGGCCAAGAGACCCAGTACTTC.

The CDR3 protein is CASSEKTGGQSGYTF. DNA for the CDR3: TGCGCCAGCAGCGAAAAAACAGGGGGCCAAAGTGGCTACACCTTC. The chain joins TRBV5-1 to TRBJ1-2; 9 nucleotides line up with TRBD1. The CDR3 covers 15 residues. From germline, CDR1 is SGHRS and CDR2 YFSETQ. V shed 4 bases and J 7 bases; nucleotides not matched to a gene: 11.

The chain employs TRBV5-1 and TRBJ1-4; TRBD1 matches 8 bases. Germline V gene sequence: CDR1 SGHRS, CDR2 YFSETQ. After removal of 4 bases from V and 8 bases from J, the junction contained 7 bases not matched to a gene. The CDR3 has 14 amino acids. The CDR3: CASSSPQGDEKLFF. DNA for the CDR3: TGCGCCAGCAGCAGCCCACAGGGGGACGAAAAACTGTTTTTT.

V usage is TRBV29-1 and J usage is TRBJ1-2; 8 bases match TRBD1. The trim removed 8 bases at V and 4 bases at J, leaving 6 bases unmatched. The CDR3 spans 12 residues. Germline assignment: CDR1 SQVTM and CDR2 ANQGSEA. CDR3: CSSQDRGYGYTF. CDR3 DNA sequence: TGCAGCTCCCAAGACAGGGGCTATGGCTACACCTTC.

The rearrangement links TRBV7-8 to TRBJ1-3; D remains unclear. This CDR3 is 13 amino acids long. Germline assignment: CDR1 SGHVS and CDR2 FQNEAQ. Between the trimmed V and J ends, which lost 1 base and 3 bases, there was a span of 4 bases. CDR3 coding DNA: TGTGCCAGCAGCTTAGGCAGTGGAAACACCATATATTTT. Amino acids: CASSLGSGNTIYF.

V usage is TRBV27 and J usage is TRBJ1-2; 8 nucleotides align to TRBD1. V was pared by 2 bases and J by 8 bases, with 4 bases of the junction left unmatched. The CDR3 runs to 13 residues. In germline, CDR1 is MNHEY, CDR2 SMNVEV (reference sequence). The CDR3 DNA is TGTGCCAGCAGTTTAGCAGGGGGCGGAGGCTACACCTTC. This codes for CASSLAGGGGYTF.